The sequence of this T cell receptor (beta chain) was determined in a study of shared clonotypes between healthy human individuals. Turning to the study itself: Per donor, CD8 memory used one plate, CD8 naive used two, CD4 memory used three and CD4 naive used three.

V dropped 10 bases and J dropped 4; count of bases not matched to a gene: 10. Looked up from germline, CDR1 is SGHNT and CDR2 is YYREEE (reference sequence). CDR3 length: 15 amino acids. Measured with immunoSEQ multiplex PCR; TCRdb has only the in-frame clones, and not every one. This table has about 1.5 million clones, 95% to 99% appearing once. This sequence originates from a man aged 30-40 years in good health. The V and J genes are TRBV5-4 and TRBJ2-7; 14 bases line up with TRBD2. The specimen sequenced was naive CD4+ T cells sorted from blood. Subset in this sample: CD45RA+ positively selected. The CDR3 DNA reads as TGTGCCGGGGGACTAGCGGGAGCCCGCAATTACGAGCAGTACTTC. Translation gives CAGGLAGARNYEQYF.